The sequence of this T cell receptor beta chain was determined in a study of blood T cell repertoires in COVID-19 (dated by TCRdb to 2018 to 2020). In terms of the full investigation: The collaborator samples originated in the United States, Italy and Spain and spanned the acute and convalescent phases of COVID-19. The prospective study material was composed of cDNA or gDNA derived from T cells, B-cell-depleted T cells, or PBMCs. The dataset comprised deeply sampled blood TCRbeta repertoires from subjects exposed to, actively infected with, or recovered from COVID-19. The repertoires were released in a freely available public database meant as a resource for research on the immune response to SARS-CoV-2. The samples were drawn from the first 160 participants of the ongoing ImmuneRACE study and from under 1,500 subjects provided by 6 global collaborators. The sample metadata nearly always contained a de-identified subject ID, COVID-19 status, age in years and sex. Where HLA class I and class II types were available, the types were taken from metadata supplied by the sample provider, not from assay-based typing.

Turning to this clone: Its binding antigen is unknown. No quality values exist for individual bases; no much larger clone is one base distant. In the same sample, other DNA sequences code for this CDR3.

Summary of the overall study and its limitations: The quantity of clinical and demographic metadata differed by source and by participant and was supplied without curation.

Each collaborating institution followed its own protocols to collect whole blood in K2EDTA tubes. For TCRbeta analysis, collaborators shipped samples in one of three forms: frozen whole blood, isolated PBMCs, or DNA extracted from either of those sample types. The immunoSEQ Assay, a bias-controlled multiplex PCR, was used to amplify TCRbeta CDR3 regions from genomic DNA. In the paper's pipeline: Nucleated cell counts per sample were estimated from amplification of reference gene primers within the assay. To quantify the absolute abundance of each unique TCRbeta CDR3 rearrangement, sequence reads were collapsed and filtered. For each sample, productive Simpson clonality was calculated by taking the square root of Simpson's diversity index across productive rearrangements. TCRdb carries this immuneACCESS record with in-frame sequences only. Its versions omit some clonotypes, under half of them owing to an unresolved V gene in the studies checked, with the rest unexplained. V and J calls and clone size are copied from that table; D and trimming were computed from the DNA. Counted in this sample were some 50,000 clones; more than 70% of them appeared once. The top ten hold roughly 2.1% of the sample.

Sequencing was done on a sample of peripheral blood. The source of this sequence is a woman aged 60 to 75 with acute or convalescent COVID-19.

The nucleotide sequence is given as TGTGCCAGTAGTATAGTTGGCAGTAGCAATCAGCCCCAGCATTTT. This gives the protein CASSIVGSSNQPQHF. The chain joins TRBV19 to TRBJ1-5, with no reliable assignment of the D segment. The V and J ends are trimmed by 1 base and 0 bases, leaving 7 bases between them. Inclusive of the bounding cysteine and phenylalanine, the CDR3 is 15 residues long. Just CDR3 DNA is preserved here, 45 bases in frame from base 1. The germline V gene (reference sequence) sets CDR1 to LNHDA and CDR2 to SQIVND.